The entry below gives a single T cell receptor (beta chain) sequence along with its context. Only one count was recorded for this clone. Its antigen specificity is not known. Base qualities are not at hand, and no much larger clone is one base apart. The cohort consisted of fewer than 700 healthy bone marrow donors. At the time of sampling, all cohort members were nominally healthy, though unrecorded immune exposures were likely present. The donor was CMV seronegative and was included in the group of approximately 350 seronegative cohort members. A peripheral blood sample was provided by each donor, and peripheral blood mononuclear cells were used for TCR beta sequencing. Genomic DNA was extracted from the blood cell samples with the Qiagen DNeasy Blood Extraction Kit. Library preparation used the immunoSEQ multiplex PCR assay. A mixture of 60 forward primers for TCR Vbeta segments and 13 reverse primers for TCR Jbeta segments was used in the multiplex PCR. Amplification of the CDR3 region of rearranged TCR beta genes was performed with a multiplex PCR assay on genomic DNA. On the Illumina HiSeq System, the amplified TCR beta libraries were sequenced as 87-base-pair reads. As for the authors' bioinformatics: Across the 666 repertoires, a later analysis counted approximately 83 million unique TCR beta chains, approximately 12 million of which were shared by at least two donors. Raw reads were error-corrected and collapsed into unique sequences with a nearest-neighbor algorithm that merged closely related sequences to remove PCR and sequencing errors. V, D and J gene segments were assigned by aligning CDR3 sequences to IMGT reference sequences. For a sequence to be retained, a match of at least six nucleotides to both a V gene segment and a J gene segment was required. A rearrangement was called productive if the CDR3 had no stop codons and remained in frame with V and J, and every other rearrangement was called non-productive. Following IMGT convention, CDR3 was defined as the stretch from the second conserved V-encoded cysteine to the conserved J-encoded phenylalanine. In an earlier analysis of more than 550 of the donors, sequences lacking an unambiguous match to a single V gene segment were excluded. In an earlier analysis of approximately 500 of the donors, a V segment was called functional when productive rearrangements were above 56.7%, and segregating when the standard deviation between donors exceeded 5%. A statistical classification framework was built to diagnose cytomegalovirus status from the catalog of TCR beta chain sequences. In a later analysis, V and J genes were assigned by comparing TCR nucleotide sequences against IMGT/GENE-DB human TR gene sequences. A later analysis assigned CDR3 sequences and most-parsimonious VDJ recombination scenarios with the TCRdist pipeline. In a later analysis, each TCR beta chain was defined by its CDR3 amino acid sequence together with its V-gene family, and reads lacking a unique V-gene family were excluded. To address suspected cross-contamination and a sequencing artifact, a later analysis removed under 600 highly shared, low-generation-probability nucleotide sequences. For each public chain, a later analysis derived a clonal expansion index from normalized ranks of inferred template counts within each repertoire. In a later analysis, generation probabilities were computed using a VDJ recombination model fitted to out-of-frame rearrangements, and the results were checked against IGoR. A later analysis scored TCR-TCR, TCR-HLA and TCR-CMV co-occurrence with hypergeometric tests, applying a repertoire-size bias correction to TCR pairs. In a later analysis, false discovery rates were estimated by permuting HLA or CMV assignments 20 times. In a later analysis, co-occurring TCRs were grouped with DBSCAN, and TCRdist sequence similarity was added when clustering was performed within HLA-allele-positive subsets. Repertoires with fewer than 30,000 or more than 120,000 public chains, plus five repertoires with anomalous nucleotide sharing, were excluded from co-occurrence clustering. TCRdb stores this immuneACCESS table with in-frame sequences only. Part of the clones is absent; in the studies checked, under half of the shortfall reflects unresolved V genes, and no reason is known for the rest. V, J and clone size are those of that table, while D and trimming were read from the DNA. This sample has 150,000 to 200,000 clones in its table, and over 75% of those were observed once. In total, the top ten clones hold approximately 0.23% of the sample.

The cysteine opens and the phenylalanine closes a CDR3 of 15 amino acids. The sequence is cut down to CDR3 DNA, 45 bases in frame from base 1. CDR1 and CDR2, looked up from the germline V gene, are SGHAT and FQNNGV. Trimmed from V: 5 bases; trimmed from J: 2 bases; junction bases lacking a gene match: 6. The data stem from a study of cytomegalovirus exposure and HLA in healthy donors (dated by TCRdb to about 2017). Turning to the overall study: In an earlier analysis of approximately 500 of the donors, 250 to 350 Gb of sequence data and 90 million to 130 million unique TCR beta sequences from roughly 180 million T cells were reported. An early release covering about 600 HLA-typed donors comprised 300 to 350 gigabases of sequencing data and tens of millions of unique TCR sequences. Of the 300 to 450 genotyped donors, approximately 80% fell in the genetic ancestry cluster associated with self-reported Caucasian donors. The study aimed to test whether cataloging public T cell receptors could reveal signatures of past pathogen exposure. The study used immunosequencing to profile the T cell repertoires of approximately 650 subjects and linked those repertoires to cytomegalovirus serostatus. In addition to the first cohort of 650 to 800 subjects, a separate validation cohort of some 120 different subjects was used. To predict cytomegalovirus infection status, the study brought together high-throughput TCR immunosequencing, statistical association of individual TCRs with disease status, and machine learning. To study patterns of TCR occurrence, a later analysis re-analyzed previously published TCR beta repertoires from 650 to 750 donors and added high-resolution HLA genotyping. Rather than using new phenotypic data, the later analysis identified candidate immune exposures from TCR beta sequences and from how often those sequences occurred across donors. An earlier analysis of 587 of the donors applied high-throughput TCR beta sequencing to assess whether each TCR beta V gene segment acted as functional or pseudogenic. Donor age, sex, ethnicity and CMV serostatus were compiled together with the repertoire data. Genome-wide SNP genotypes for about 65% of the roughly 670 donors were used in a later genetic analysis, which treated that subset as a discovery cohort. All discovery cohort repertoires had been generated on a single sequencing platform. HLA typing included class I and class II loci at four-digit resolution. Typing coverage differed by locus: A, B, C, DRB1 and DQB1 were typed in roughly 620-630 donors, DQA1 in approximately 520, DPA1 in some 610, and DPB1 in 400 to 480. Several DR-DQ haplotypes were treated as single units for association and clustering because of strong linkage in the cohort. Among some 400 genotyped donors of the cohort, an average of about 240,000 unique TCR beta nucleotide sequences were sequenced per donor, roughly 20% of them non-productive.

Overall results and qualifications from the work: The classifier was reported to diagnose cytomegalovirus status with high specificity and sensitivity in both the original cohort and the validation cohort. Presence/absence analyses assumed roughly uniform sequencing depth across donors, an assumption that may not hold. The 87-base-pair reads could not distinguish some IMGT-functional V segments, including TRBV6-2 and TRBV6-3, so those segments were excluded. A later analysis associated about 18,000 TCR beta sequences with specific HLA alleles at a false discovery rate of 0.05. Because some donors lacked HLA typing at each locus, the association tests relied only on the typed subset. Most TCR sequences were observed very rarely across donors, whereas some public TCRs were present in many individuals. A total of around 150 TCR beta chains were listed by the study as associated with cytomegalovirus. A later genetic analysis reported fewer N-insertions in productive TCRs among donors in an Asian-associated ancestry cluster than the approximately 670-donor mean. In a later analysis, the rate of TCR association differed among HLA loci, with DRB1 alleles having the most associated TCRs and HLA-C alleles having the fewest. In a later analysis, most CMV-associated TCR beta chains were found to appear HLA-restricted, with HLA associations seemingly driven largely by CMV exposure. Because counts were too low, some 17 rarely observed V segments, including chromosome 9 orphons, were left out of the earlier analysis of 587 of the donors. In a later analysis, several top co-occurrence clusters were reported to appear linked to parvovirus B19, influenza, CMV and Epstein-Barr virus. An association between a missense DCLRE1C variant and V-gene and J-gene trimming of TCR beta chains was found in a later genetic analysis and replicated in an independent cohort. The cohort was sequenced for TCR beta chains only, and without alpha or paired-chain data the features that could be detected were limited. The only immune exposure information available for the cohort was CMV serostatus. A later analysis found that HLA-associated TCR beta chains were more clonally expanded and had lower generation probabilities than equally common non-associated chains. The authors suggested that the approach could potentially be generalized to other disease states and immunological phenotypes. Correlated functional status among segregating V segments might reflect linkage disequilibrium, but an unknown experimental factor could not be ruled out. A few of the identified cytomegalovirus-associated TCR beta chains were confirmed in vitro to be specific for cytomegalovirus antigens. Broadly in line with IMGT annotations, most TCR beta V segments showed up in productive rearrangements about 90% or about 30% of the time in an earlier analysis of 450 to 600 of the donors. A further reported finding was that TCR beta sequences accurately predicted the HLA-A and HLA-B alleles for most subjects in the first cohort. Assigning TCR associations to individual alleles was difficult when HLA alleles, especially DR and DQ, strongly co-occurred. A group of highly shared sequence variants was considered likely to be a technical artifact of the sequencing pipeline.

The receptor comes from a girl in the first two years of life in good health and CMV-seronegative. Material for sequencing was PBMCs. Recombination connected TRBV11-2 to TRBJ1-2, with 9 bases aligning to TRBD1. CDR3 loop: CASSKGDRDNYGYTF. The nucleotide sequence reads as follows: TGTGCCAGCAGCAAGGGGGACAGGGACAACTATGGCTACACCTTC. Joined to the reference TRBV11-2 and TRBJ1-2 proteins, this CDR3 gives the full variable domain: EAGVAQSPRYKIIEKRQSVAFWCNPISGHATLYWYQQILGQGPKLLIQFQNNGVVDDSQLPKDRFSAERLKGVDSTLKIQPAKLEDSAVYLCASSKGDRDNYGYTFGSGTRLTVV.